This record looks at one T cell receptor beta chain sequence and its context. Its specificity is unknown. Per germline, CDR1 SGHRS and CDR2 YFSETQ. V was trimmed by 0 bases and J by 7 bases, leaving 10 bases between them. The CDR3 extends over 13 amino acids. This record belongs to a study of T cell clonotyping in hematopoietic cell transplantation. The data were produced by immunoSEQ multiplex PCR, yet TCRdb's version contains in-frame clones alone and is incomplete. The repertoire holds about 27,000 clones, with under 97% as singletons. General study results and limits: After transplant, recipient diversity fell while pathologically expanded clonotypes grew through day 180. Few recipient clonotypes overlapped donors; over 95% were de novo at given depth. Broader posttransplant TCR repertoire diversity was predicted by graft donor and pretransplant recipient Inverse Simpson Index values.

The source of this sequence is a man aged 50 to 60 in good health. Some clones in this sample may be carry-over from other donors' samples. The V gene is TRBV5-1, the J gene TRBJ1-2; TRBD1 is a possible D gene (5 bases). The material sequenced was peripheral blood mononuclear cells. The CDR3 coding sequence is TGCGCCAGCAGCTTGGCCGGGAGGGGTGGCTACACCTTC. It translates to CASSLAGRGGYTF.